Listed below are T cell receptor beta chains from one sample, sequenced in a study of blood T cell repertoires in COVID-19. Assay: immunoSEQ multiplex PCR; the TCRdb copy retains only in-frame clones and omits some. In the table there are 150,000 to 180,000 clones, roughly 84% of which are singletons. Sequencing was done on a sample of peripheral blood. Every receptor here comes from a man between 60 and 75 years old with COVID-19, enrolled during active disease. The CDR3 runs from the conserved cysteine through the conserved F or W. A D gene is named only where the DNA matches it firmly. For some rows the clone size is stated as once, few or many, or as a class when expanded; others skip it.

>NA|TRBJ1-3|TRBV7-8|NA
TGTGCCAGCAGCGCCTCCCGGGTCTCCCCTGGCTCTGGAAACACCATATATTTT
CASSASRVSPGSGNTIYF
>NA|TRBJ2-7|TRBV7-2|NA
TGTGCCAGCAGCTTAGGAGGTCTTGGATCCTACGAGCAGTACTTC
CASSLGGLGSYEQYF
>NA|TRBJ1-2|TRBV6-2/TRBV6-3|NA
TGTGCCAGCAGCACAGCTAACTATGGCTACACCTTC
CASSTANYGYTF
>NA|TRBJ2-5|TRBV29-1|NA
TGCAGCTTTGAAGTATATCAAGAGACCCAGTACTTC
CSFEVYQETQYF
>few|TRBJ2-3|TRBV21-1|NA
TGTGCCAGCAGCAAAAACCCCACCCCGGGACTAGGACGCACAGATACGCAGTATTTT
CASSKNPTPGLGRTDTQYF
>NA|TRBJ1-1|TRBV5-8|NA
TGTGCCAGCAGCTTGCAGTTGGGGGGTTCAGGCACTGAAGCTTTCTTT
CASSLQLGGSGTEAFF
>NA|TRBJ1-5|TRBV6-1|NA
TGTGCCAGCAGTGAGAGGTCACAGGGAGACAATCAGCCCCAGCATTTT
CASSERSQGDNQPQHF
>NA|TRBJ2-1|TRBV28|TRBD1
TGTGCCAGCAGTGGGACAGGGAGGTCCTACAATGAGCAGTTCTTC
CASSGTGRSYNEQFF
>NA|TRBJ1-2|TRBV4-3|TRBD1
TGCGCCAGCAGCCAAGACCGACAGGGGGGATACTATGGCTACACCTTC
CASSQDRQGGYYGYTF
>NA|TRBJ2-5|TRBV11-3|NA
TGTGCCAGCAGCTTTTGGTCGGGAGAGACCCAGTACTTC
CASSFWSGETQYF
>NA|TRBJ2-2|TRBV2|TRBD2
TGTGCCAGTTGTTTTTTGGCGGGAGCGCGGGGGGAGCTGTTTTTT
CASCFLAGARGELFF
>NA|TRBJ1-1|TRBV7-2|NA
TGTGCCAGCAGCCCCGCACAGGTCAGCACTGAAGCTTTCTTT
CASSPAQVSTEAFF
>NA|TRBJ2-7|TRBV7-2|NA
TGTGCCAGCAGCTTAGCGCTTCTTCAGGGGAATGCGGAGCAGTACTTC
CASSLALLQGNAEQYF
>NA|TRBJ1-2|TRBV7-2|TRBD1
TGTGCCAGCAGCTCCCCAGGACAGGGGGCTTACGGCTACACCTTC
CASSSPGQGAYGYTF
>NA|TRBJ2-1|TRBV6-5|TRBD2
TGTGCCAGCAGTCATAGGGGACTAGCGGGAAATGAGCAGTTCTTC
CASSHRGLAGNEQFF
>once|TRBJ1-5|TRBV16|TRBD1
TGTGCCAGCAGCCCTGGACAGGGAATGGCCCAGCCCCAGCATTTT
CASSPGQGMAQPQHF
>NA|TRBJ1-1|TRBV6-2/TRBV6-3|TRBD1
TGTGCCAGCAGTAAACAGGGGATGAACACTGAAGCTTTCTTT
CASSKQGMNTEAFF
>NA|TRBJ2-7|TRBV27|TRBD1
TGTGCCAGCAGTTCAGACAGGGGGCTCAACGAGCAGTACTTC
CASSSDRGLNEQYF
>NA|TRBJ2-3|TRBV24-1|TRBD2
TGTGCCACCAGTGACTCGGGACTAGCGTTGACAGATACGCAGTATTTT
CATSDSGLALTDTQYF
>few|TRBJ1-5|TRBV6-6|TRBD1
TGTGCCAGCATTAAACAGGGGATTCCTAATCAGCCCCAGCATTTT
CASIKQGIPNQPQHF
>NA|TRBJ1-3|TRBV27|NA
TGTGCCAGCAGTCGAACATACGGGGGGCTCTCTGGAAACACCATATATTTT
CASSRTYGGLSGNTIYF
>NA|TRBJ1-4|TRBV7-2|TRBD1
TGTGCCAGCAGCCCCCAAGGGACAGTCCGTGAAAAACTGTTTTTT
CASSPQGTVREKLFF
>NA|TRBJ1-1|TRBV7-3|TRBD1
TGTGCCAGCAGCTTGGGGAGACAGGGGCCATACACTGAAGCTTTCTTT
CASSLGRQGPYTEAFF
>NA|TRBJ2-6|TRBV7-2|NA
TGTGCCAGCAGATTCGGAGGCTCTGGGGCCAACGTCCTGACTTTC
CASRFGGSGANVLTF
>once|TRBJ1-2|TRBV5-5|NA
TGTGCCAGCAGCTTGGCGGCTAACTATGGCTACACCTTC
CASSLAANYGYTF
>NA|TRBJ1-1|TRBV18|NA
TGTGCCAGCTCACCGGGAGGGAACACTGAAGCTTTCTTT
CASSPGGNTEAFF
>NA|TRBJ1-2|TRBV7-9|NA
TGTGCCAGCAGCTTAGGGACTGGTGCCGTTGGCTACACCTTC
CASSLGTGAVGYTF
>NA|TRBJ1-4|TRBV7-2|TRBD1
TGTGCCAGCAGCCCACCGGGACAGCCCAATGAAAAACTGTTTTTT
CASSPPGQPNEKLFF
>NA|TRBJ1-5|TRBV19|NA
TGTGCCAGTAGTATAAGGGACATCTATCAGCCCCAGCATTTT
CASSIRDIYQPQHF
>NA|TRBJ2-7|TRBV2|NA
TGTGCCAGCAGTTTACAGGTCGAGCAGTACTTC
CASSLQVEQYF
>NA|TRBJ1-1|TRBV27|NA
TGTGCCAGCCGTTCCTCAGGCAGATCGAACACTGAAGCTTTCTTT
CASRSSGRSNTEAFF
>NA|TRBJ2-3|TRBV3-1/TRBV3-2|NA
TGTGCCAGCAGCCAAGATCTTTCGCGGGGGCACACAGATACGCAGTATTTT
CASSQDLSRGHTDTQYF
>NA|TRBJ1-3|TRBV7-9|TRBD1
TGTGCCAGCAGCTTAGCTCGCGGACAGGGGGGAAACACCATATATTTT
CASSLARGQGGNTIYF
>NA|TRBJ2-5|TRBV6-5|NA
TGTGCCAGCAGTTACCGGACAGAGAAAGAGACCCAGTACTTC
CASSYRTEKETQYF
>NA|TRBJ2-3|TRBV19|TRBD2
TGTGCCAGTAGTATGGCCGGGACTAGCAATACGCAGTATTTT
CASSMAGTSNTQYF
>NA|TRBJ1-4|TRBV25-1|TRBD1
TGTGCCAGCAGTGACCGACAGGGTGGAATTGGTGAAAAACTGTTTTTT
CASSDRQGGIGEKLFF
>NA|TRBJ1-2|TRBV19|NA
TGTGCCAGTCAAAGCGCGGGCAGTTCAAACTATGGCTACACCTTC
CASQSAGSSNYGYTF
>NA|TRBJ2-5|TRBV3-1/TRBV3-2|TRBD2
TGTGCCAGCAGCCCCGGGGGGTACCAAGAGACCCAGTACTTC
CASSPGGYQETQYF
>NA|TRBJ1-2|TRBV27|NA
TGTGCCAGCAGTATACAGGGTGCTCATAGTAACTATGGCTACACCTTC
CASSIQGAHSNYGYTF
>NA|TRBJ2-7|TRBV28|NA
TGTGCCAGCAGTTTATTGGTCCAGGGATCGTCCGAGCAGTACTTC
CASSLLVQGSSEQYF
>NA|TRBJ1-1|TRBV7-8|NA
TGTGCCAGCAGCCAAATTATGGTGGGCTCAGCTGAAGCTTTCTTT
CASSQIMVGSAEAFF
>once|TRBJ1-5|TRBV7-9|NA
TGTGCCAGCGCCGACGGGATAGGGTTTAGCAATCAGCCCCAGCATTTT
CASADGIGFSNQPQHF
>NA|TRBJ2-2|TRBV30|NA
TGTGCCTGGCAGACAACCTCGAACACCGGGGAGCTGTTTTTT
CAWQTTSNTGELFF
>NA|TRBJ1-1|TRBV6-4|NA
TGTGCCAGCAGTGCAGAAAGACAGTCCACTGAAGCTTTCTTT
CASSAERQSTEAFF
>NA|TRBJ1-1|TRBV6-5|TRBD1
TGTGCCAGCAGGGGTGATACAGGGGACACTGAAGCTTTCTTT
CASRGDTGDTEAFF
>few|TRBJ1-5|TRBV7-2|NA
TGTGCCAGCAGCAATCGTCCGGGTCAGCCCCAGCATTTT
CASSNRPGQPQHF